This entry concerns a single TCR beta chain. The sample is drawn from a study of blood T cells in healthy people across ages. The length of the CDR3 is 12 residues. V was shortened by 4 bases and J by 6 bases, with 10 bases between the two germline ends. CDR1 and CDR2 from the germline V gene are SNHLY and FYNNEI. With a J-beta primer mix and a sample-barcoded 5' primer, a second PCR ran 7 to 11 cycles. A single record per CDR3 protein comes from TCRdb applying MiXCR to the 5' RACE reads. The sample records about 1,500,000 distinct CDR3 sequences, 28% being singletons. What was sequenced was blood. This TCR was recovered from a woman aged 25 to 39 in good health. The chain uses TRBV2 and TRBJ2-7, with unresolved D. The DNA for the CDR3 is TGTGCCAGCAGTGTATCGGGCCGCGAGCAGTACTTC. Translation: CASSVSGREQYF.